This TCR beta chain appears in the sequencing data of a study of shared clonotypes between healthy human individuals. Background on the study: Donors, aged 18 to 49, were a couple of women and three men.

Germline CDR1 is SGHRS and CDR2 is YFSETQ. With 1 base removed from V and 1 base from J, the gap between germline ends came to 8 bases. CDR3 length: 15 amino acids. The test was conducted at deep level. This table comes from immunoSEQ multiplex PCR, and its TCRdb copy is limited to in-frame clones, with some not included. The sample has approximately 500,000 clones, approximately 79% seen once. Material: PBMCs. The chain has TRBV5-1 and TRBJ2-2; maybe TRBD2 (6 bases). This TCR came from a woman between 40 and 50 years old in good health. Some clones in this sample may be carry-over from other donors' samples. CDR3 amino acids: CASSLLARNTGELFF. CDR3 in DNA: TGCGCCAGCAGCTTGCTAGCGAGGAACACCGGGGAGCTGTTTTTT.